The clone carrying this T cell receptor (beta chain) was detected many times. Its antigen is not known. The data derive from a study of CD8+CD57+ T cells in acquired aplastic anemia. Study findings and constraints: Patients shared twenty-nine CD8+ CDR3 sequences with controls. Simpson's diversity of CD8+ cells was not significantly different in patients compared with controls.

It was patients with CD8+CD57+ cell expansion by flow cytometry who were chosen for sequencing. All participating patients were living with severe acquired aplastic anemia. No therapy had been given to the patients at the time of blood sampling. TCR beta VDJ and CDR3 were profiled, and genomic DNA was the template. TCRdb reprocessed the reads via MiXCR and lists one record per CDR3 protein. The sample consists of 150,000 to 200,000 distinct CDR3 sequences, around half of them appearing once. Input material: sorted CD4+, CD8+, or CD8+CD57+ T cells (not recorded which) from PBMCs. The sequence was collected from a human donor with aplastic anemia.

CDR3 residues: CASSDRDAGANVLTF. CDR3 coding DNA: TGTGCCAGCAGCGACAGGGACGCTGGGGCCAACGTCCTGACTTTC. The gene calls are TRBV13 and TRBJ2-6, with 7 bases lining up with TRBD1. V gave up 5 bases and J gave up 2 bases; unmatched junction bases: 3. Germline values: CDR1 PRHDT, CDR2 FYEKMQ (reference sequence). CDR3 length: 15 amino acids. Using reference TRBV13 and TRBJ2-6 for the parts outside the CDR3, the full variable domain is AAGVIQSPRHLIKEKRETATLKCYPIPRHDTVYWYQQGPGQDPQFLISFYEKMQSDKGSIPDRFSAQQFSDYHSELNMSSLELGDSALYFCASSDRDAGANVLTFGAGSRLTVL.